This entry describes one TCR beta chain. These data come from a study of blood T cell repertoires in COVID-19. Study overall: From the United States, Italy and Spain came samples of acute and convalescent COVID-19. PBMCs, B-cell-depleted T cells, or T cells were the source of the cDNA or gDNA that made up the material.

The CDR3 sequence is 17 residues long. Looked up from germline, CDR1 is LGHNA and CDR2 is YNFKEQ. V lost 0 bases and J 0 bases, leaving 14 bases between the germline ends. In the authors' workflow: The assay estimated nucleated cells by amplifying reference gene primers. Assay used: immunoSEQ multiplex PCR; TCRdb lists only in-frame clones, some missing. V, J and clone size were drawn from that table, and D and trimming were deduced from the DNA. The table lists approximately 200,000 clones, about 88% of them singletons, with approximately 1.8% in the top ten. The V and J genes are TRBV4-2 and TRBJ1-1, with D perhaps TRBD1 (5 bases). Sequencing used peripheral blood. The source of this sequence is a man between 65 and 80 years old with acute or convalescent COVID-19. The CDR3 loop reads CASSQDGRALMNTEAFF. As DNA, the CDR3 is TGTGCCAGCAGCCAAGATGGCAGGGCTCTAATGAACACTGAAGCTTTCTTT.